This T cell receptor beta chain was identified during a study of shared clonotypes between healthy human individuals. Study in general: Two women and a few men aged 18 to 49 served as donors.

In the case of this clone: This clone may be a read error of a much larger clone one base away.

Some 30,000 T cell genomes (around 0.2 ug DNA) went into each sorted-subset replicate. The method was immunoSEQ multiplex PCR; TCRdb's version includes in-frame clones alone and lacks a portion of them. Seen here are under 850,000 clones, 72% observed once, and the top ten hold roughly 1.8%. The V end lost 4 bases, the J end lost 0 bases, and 11 bases lay between the germline ends. Germline loops: CDR1 SGHRS, CDR2 YFSETQ. The length of the CDR3 is 15 residues. V and J are TRBV5-1 and TRBJ2-1; a weak D match, TRBD1 (6 bases). This TCR was recovered from a woman aged 30 to 39 in good health. Sequences were obtained from memory CD4+ T cells sorted from blood. The subset denotes: CD45RA-negative fraction. The CDR3 loop is CASSMDSNSYNEQFF. The CDR3 bases are TGCGCCAGCAGCATGGACAGCAACTCCTACAATGAGCAGTTCTTC. The full variable domain, its missing parts supplied by reference TRBV5-1 and TRBJ2-1, is KAGVTQTPRYLIKTRGQQVTLSCSPISGHRSVSWYQQTPGQGLQFLFEYFSETQRNKGNFPGRFSGRQFSNSRSEMNVSTLELGDSALYLCASSMDSNSYNEQFFGPGTRLTVL.